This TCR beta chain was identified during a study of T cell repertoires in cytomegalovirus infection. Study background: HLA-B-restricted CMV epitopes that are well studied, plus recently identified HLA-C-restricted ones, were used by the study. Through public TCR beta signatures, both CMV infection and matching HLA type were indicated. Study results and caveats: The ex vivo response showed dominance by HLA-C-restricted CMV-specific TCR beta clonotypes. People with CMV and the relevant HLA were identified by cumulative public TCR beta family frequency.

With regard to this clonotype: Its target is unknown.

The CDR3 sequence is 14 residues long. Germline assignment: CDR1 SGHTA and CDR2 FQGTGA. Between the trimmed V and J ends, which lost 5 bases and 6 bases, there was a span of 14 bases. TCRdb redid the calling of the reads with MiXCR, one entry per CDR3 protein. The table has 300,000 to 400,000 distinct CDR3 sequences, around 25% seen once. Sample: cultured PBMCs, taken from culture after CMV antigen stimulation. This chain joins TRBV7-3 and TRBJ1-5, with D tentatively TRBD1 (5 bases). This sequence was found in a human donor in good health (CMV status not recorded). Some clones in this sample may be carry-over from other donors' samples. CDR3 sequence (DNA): TGTGCCAGCAGCAGAGGAGGGGTCGGTCAGCCCCAGCATTTT. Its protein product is CASSRGGVGQPQHF.